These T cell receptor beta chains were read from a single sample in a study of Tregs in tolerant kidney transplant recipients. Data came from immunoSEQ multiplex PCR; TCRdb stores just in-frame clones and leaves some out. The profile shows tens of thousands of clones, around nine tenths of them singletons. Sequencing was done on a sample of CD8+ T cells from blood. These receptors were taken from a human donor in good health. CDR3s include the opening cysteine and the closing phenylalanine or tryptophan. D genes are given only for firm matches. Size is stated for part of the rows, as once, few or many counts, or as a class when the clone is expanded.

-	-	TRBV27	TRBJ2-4	TGTGCCAGCAGCCCGGTCGGTTTCCCGAAGTACTTC	CASSPVGFPKYF
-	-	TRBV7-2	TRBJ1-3	TGTGCCAGCAGCTTAGGAGAAGATGGAAACACCATATATTTT	CASSLGEDGNTIYF
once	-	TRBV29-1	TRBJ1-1	TGCAGCGTTGGAGTACATAATCTGAACACTGAAGCTTTCTTT	CSVGVHNLNTEAFF
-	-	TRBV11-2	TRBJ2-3	TGTGCCAGCAGCTTAAATCTCTTGGCGATCTCCACGGCCGATACGCAGTATTTT	CASSLNLLAISTADTQYF
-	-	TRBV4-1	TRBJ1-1	TGCGCCAGCAGCCAAGAATTCGGCGGAATGAACACTGAAGCTTTCTTT	CASSQEFGGMNTEAFF
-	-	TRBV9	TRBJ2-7	TGTGCCAGCAGCGTAGGTGGGGTCCCCAACGAGCAGTACTTC	CASSVGGVPNEQYF
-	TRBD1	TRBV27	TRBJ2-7	TGTGCCAGCAGTCTGATGACAGGGGGAGAGCAGTACTTC	CASSLMTGGEQYF
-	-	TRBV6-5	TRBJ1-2	TGTGCCAGCAGTTACGGGGCAGGGTCGGCCTATGGCTACACCTTC	CASSYGAGSAYGYTF
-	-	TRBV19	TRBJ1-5	TGTGCCAGTAGTATCGGGGTTCTAGGTCAGCCCCAGCATTTT	CASSIGVLGQPQHF
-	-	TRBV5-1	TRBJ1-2	TGCGCCAGCAGCTTGGATTCGGGACACGGCATGGGCTACACCTTC	CASSLDSGHGMGYTF
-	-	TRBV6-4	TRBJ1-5	TGTGCCAGCAGTGAGGCCTGGACGGATCAGCCCCAGCATTTT	CASSEAWTDQPQHF
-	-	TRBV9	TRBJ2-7	TGTGCCAGCAGCTCCTCCTTAGTGGGTGAGCAGTACTTC	CASSSSLVGEQYF
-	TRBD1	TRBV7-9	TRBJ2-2	TGTGCCAGCAGCTTAAACATCGGACAGGGGACCGGGGAGCTGTTTTTT	CASSLNIGQGTGELFF
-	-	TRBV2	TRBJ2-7	TGTGCCAGCAGGTGGACCCGGAACCCCTCCTACGAGCAGTACTTC	CASRWTRNPSYEQYF
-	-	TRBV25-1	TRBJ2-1	TGTGCCAGCAGTGACGCGGTAGCATGGGTCAATGAGCAGTTCTTC	CASSDAVAWVNEQFF
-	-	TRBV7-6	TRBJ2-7	TGTGCCAGCAGCTTAGCGGGTAGGGGGGCCTACGAGCAGTACTTC	CASSLAGRGAYEQYF
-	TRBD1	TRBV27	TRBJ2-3	TGTGCCAGCAGCCCAGGGGGAATTGGCACAGATACGCAGTATTTT	CASSPGGIGTDTQYF
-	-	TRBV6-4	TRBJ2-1	TGTGCCAGCAGTGCGGGACAACACTACAATGAGCAGTTCTTC	CASSAGQHYNEQFF
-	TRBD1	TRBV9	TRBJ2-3	TGTGCCAGCAGCTGGGACAGGGGCACAGATACGCAGTATTTT	CASSWDRGTDTQYF
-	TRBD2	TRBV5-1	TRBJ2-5	TGCGCCAGCAGCCGACTAGCGGGGGGGCTAGAGACCCAGTACTTC	CASSRLAGGLETQYF
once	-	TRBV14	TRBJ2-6	TGTGCCAGCAGCCAAGATGAGTTGAGCTCTGGGGCCAACGTCCTGACTTTC	CASSQDELSSGANVLTF
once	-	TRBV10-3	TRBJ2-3	TGTGCCATCAGTGAGTTCCCAAAGGGGGGGCCGGTTGGTACGCAGTATTTT	CAISEFPKGGPVGTQYF
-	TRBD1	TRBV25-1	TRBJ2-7	TGTGCCAGCAGTGAAGGGACAGTGGTCCACTCCTACGAGCAGTACTTC	CASSEGTVVHSYEQYF
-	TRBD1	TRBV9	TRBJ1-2	TGTGCCAGCAGCGCCGGGACAGGGGGCGGCGGGGGCTACACCTTC	CASSAGTGGGGGYTF
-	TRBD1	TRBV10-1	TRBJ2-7	TGCGCCATCCACAGGGGGCGCCCCCACGAGCAGTACTTC	CAIHRGRPHEQYF
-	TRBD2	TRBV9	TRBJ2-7	TGTGCCAGCAGCGTCACAGCGGGGGGATTTTACGAGCAGTACTTC	CASSVTAGGFYEQYF
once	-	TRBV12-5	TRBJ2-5	TGTGCTAGTGGTTTGGGGTTTGCGGGTCTCGGAGAGACCCAGTACTTC	CASGLGFAGLGETQYF
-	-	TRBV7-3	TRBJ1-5	TGTGCCAGCAGCTCAAGGGGCAATCAGCCCCAGCATTTT	CASSSRGNQPQHF
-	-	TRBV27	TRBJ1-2	TGTGCCAGCAGTCCTGAGCCCGAGGACGGCTACACCTTC	CASSPEPEDGYTF
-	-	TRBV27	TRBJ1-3	TGTGCCAGCAGTTCAGCGGGGGCTGGAAACACCATATATTTT	CASSSAGAGNTIYF
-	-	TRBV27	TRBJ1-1	TGTGCCAGCAGTCTATCGAGGGGGAACACTGAAGCTTTCTTT	CASSLSRGNTEAFF
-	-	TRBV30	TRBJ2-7	TGTGCCTGGGGATCCTACGAGCAGTACTTC	CAWGSYEQYF
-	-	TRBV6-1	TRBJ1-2	TGTGCCAGCAGTCCAGGGCATGGCTACACCTTC	CASSPGHGYTF
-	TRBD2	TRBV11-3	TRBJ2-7	TGTGCCAGCAGCGTCGGACTAGTCAGGAGCTCCTACGAGCAGTACTTC	CASSVGLVRSSYEQYF
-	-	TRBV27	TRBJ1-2	TGTGCCAGCAGTTTAAGTCGCACACGCGGCTACACCTTC	CASSLSRTRGYTF
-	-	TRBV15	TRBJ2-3	TGTGCCACCAGCAGTCCGATCGGAGCGGATACGCAGTATTTT	CATSSPIGADTQYF
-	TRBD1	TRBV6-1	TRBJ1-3	TGTGCCAGCAGTGAGGGACAGGCCTCTGGAAACACCATATATTTT	CASSEGQASGNTIYF
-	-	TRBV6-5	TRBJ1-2	TGTGCCAGCAGTTACGGGGGGGATTCTAACTATGGCTACACCTTC	CASSYGGDSNYGYTF
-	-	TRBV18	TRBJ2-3	TGTGCCAACCCCGCGGACTTTCGCACAGATACGCAGTATTTT	CANPADFRTDTQYF
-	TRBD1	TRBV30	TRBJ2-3	TGTGCCTGGTGGACGGAGAGGGGGCGCGCAGATACGCAGTATTTT	CAWWTERGRADTQYF
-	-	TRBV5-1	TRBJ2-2	TGCGCCAGCAGCCTGGACGGCGCGAACACCGGGGAGCTGTTTTTT	CASSLDGANTGELFF
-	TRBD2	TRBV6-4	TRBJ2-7	TGTGCCAGCAGTGAGATGATAGCGGGGGGCTACGAGCAGTACTTC	CASSEMIAGGYEQYF
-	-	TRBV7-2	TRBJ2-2	TGTGCCAGCAGCTTAGTAACCACCGGGGAGCTGTTTTTT	CASSLVTTGELFF
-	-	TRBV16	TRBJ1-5	TGTGCCAGCAGCCAGGGCGGGAGTCAGCCCCAGCATTTT	CASSQGGSQPQHF
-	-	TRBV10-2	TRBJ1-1	TGCGCCAGCAGTGAGGGGACGAGGGTAGGCACTGAAGCTTTCTTT	CASSEGTRVGTEAFF
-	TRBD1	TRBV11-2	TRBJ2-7	TGTGCCAGCAGCTCCACCGGGACAGGGCCCTACGAGCAGTACTTC	CASSSTGTGPYEQYF